A selection of T cell receptor beta chains follows, all from one sample in a study of regulatory T cells in long-lasting Graves disease. Via MiXCR, TCRdb re-called the multiplex PCR reads, giving one row per CDR3 protein. This sample has some 350,000 distinct CDR3 sequences; roughly 16% occur once, and the top ten carry 20% to 25%. The same data also went into a second study, on T cells in Graves' hyperthyroidism and ophthalmopathy.

The material sequenced was peripheral blood mononuclear cells (PBMCs), taken at new diagnosis, from a patient treated with antithyroid drugs. These TCRs come from a woman under 30 with Graves disease. The CDR3 runs from the conserved cysteine through the conserved F or W. A D gene is named only where the DNA matches it firmly. Expanded clones get a size class; other rows say once, few or many, or leave the size out.

V: TRBV20-1; J: TRBJ1-5; size: NA; length: 15; D: TRBD1; DNA: TGCAGTGCTAGAGAGACAGGGGGCGTAGTTCAGCCCCAGCATTTT; CDR3: CSARETGGVVQPQHF
V: TRBV11-2; J: TRBJ2-7; size: many; length: 20; D: TRBD2; DNA: TGTGCCAGCAGCTTAGAAATAGGGGGACTAGCGGGGGACCCGACCTACGAGCAGTACTTC; CDR3: CASSLEIGGLAGDPTYEQYF
V: TRBV11-2; J: TRBJ1-2; size: many; length: 14; D: NA; DNA: TGTGCCAGCAGCTTAGTCCGGGACATCTATGGCTACACCTTC; CDR3: CASSLVRDIYGYTF
V: TRBV12-3/TRBV12-4; J: TRBJ2-3; size: many; length: 16; D: NA; DNA: TGTGCCAGCAGTCCGGGCAGCCCTCTTGTTTCTGATACGCAGTATTTT; CDR3: CASSPGSPLVSDTQYF
V: TRBV3-1; J: TRBJ1-1; size: many; length: 12; D: NA; DNA: TGTGCCAGCAGCCTTCGTTCCACTGAAGCTTTCTTT; CDR3: CASSLRSTEAFF
V: TRBV11-1; J: TRBJ1-6; size: many; length: 13; D: NA; DNA: TGTGCCAGCAGCTTTATGGGACAATTTTCCCTCCACTTT; CDR3: CASSFMGQFSLHF
V: TRBV12-3/TRBV12-4; J: TRBJ2-5; size: many; length: 14; D: TRBD2; DNA: TGTGCCAGCAGTGTTAGCGGGGGGCAAGAGACCCAGTACTTC; CDR3: CASSVSGGQETQYF
V: TRBV5-1; J: TRBJ2-1; size: many; length: 15; D: TRBD1; DNA: TGCGCCAGCGGGCCCGGGACAGGGTGGCGCAATGAGCAGTTCTTC; CDR3: CASGPGTGWRNEQFF
V: TRBV13; J: TRBJ2-5; size: few; length: 14; D: NA; DNA: TGTGCCAGCAGCTTTGACAGACAAACTAAGACCCAGTACTTC; CDR3: CASSFDRQTKTQYF
V: TRBV5-1; J: TRBJ1-2; size: many; length: 15; D: NA; DNA: TGCGCCAGCAGCTTGGAACCCCGGGACGGCGGTGGCTACACCTTC; CDR3: CASSLEPRDGGGYTF
V: TRBV29-1; J: TRBJ2-3; size: few; length: 16; D: NA; DNA: TGCACCGCTGATCCATGGAGGGCCCTCAGCACAGATACGCAGTATTTT; CDR3: CTADPWRALSTDTQYF
V: TRBV7-2; J: TRBJ2-1; size: many; length: 15; D: NA; DNA: TGTGCCAGCAGGCCCCCCGGGCTCCGCTACAATGAGCAGTTCTTC; CDR3: CASRPPGLRYNEQFF
V: TRBV3-1; J: TRBJ2-7; size: many; length: 15; D: NA; DNA: TGTGCCAGCAGCCAATGGTCGGCAGGGCGCCGCGAGCAGTACTTC; CDR3: CASSQWSAGRREQYF
V: TRBV9; J: TRBJ2-1; size: many; length: 16; D: NA; DNA: TGTGCCAGCAGCGGATCCAGGAGTAGAACCTACAATGAGCAGTTCTTC; CDR3: CASSGSRSRTYNEQFF
V: TRBV3-1; J: TRBJ2-1; size: many; length: 15; D: TRBD2; DNA: TGTGCCAGCAGCCGGACTAGAGGGTCCTACAATGAGCAGTTCTTC; CDR3: CASSRTRGSYNEQFF
V: TRBV19; J: TRBJ2-3; size: few; length: 15; D: NA; DNA: TGTGCCAGTAGTATCCGGGTCAGTGGCACAGATACGCAGTATTTT; CDR3: CASSIRVSGTDTQYF
V: TRBV28; J: TRBJ2-7; size: many; length: 12; D: NA; DNA: TGTGCCAGCACCCAGGGGGGCTACGAGCAGTACTTC; CDR3: CASTQGGYEQYF
V: TRBV3-1; J: TRBJ2-1; size: many; length: 16; D: TRBD1; DNA: TGTGCCAGCAGCCACACCGGGACAGGGATTGGCAATGAGCAGTTCTTC; CDR3: CASSHTGTGIGNEQFF
V: TRBV11-2; J: TRBJ2-1; size: many; length: 17; D: TRBD2; DNA: TGTGCCAGCAGCTTATCAGGGGGCACACTAGCGGGGGTGGAGCAGTTCTTC; CDR3: CASSLSGGTLAGVEQFF
V: TRBV5-1; J: TRBJ1-2; size: many; length: 13; D: TRBD1; DNA: TGCGCCAGCAGCTTTGAAACAGGGGGCGGCTACACCTTC; CDR3: CASSFETGGGYTF
V: TRBV11-2; J: TRBJ2-7; size: many; length: 16; D: TRBD2; DNA: TGTGCCAGCAGCCCCCTCAGCGGGAGGAGCTCCTACGAGCAGTACTTC; CDR3: CASSPLSGRSSYEQYF
V: TRBV9; J: TRBJ2-1; size: many; length: 16; D: NA; DNA: TGTGCCAGCAGCGTAGAGTCGGTAAGCTCCTACAATGAGCAGTTCTTC; CDR3: CASSVESVSSYNEQFF
V: TRBV19; J: TRBJ1-1; size: NA; length: 14; D: NA; DNA: TGTGCCAGTCGCGATAGGCATCCGAACACTGAAGCTTTCTTT; CDR3: CASRDRHPNTEAFF
V: TRBV7-2; J: TRBJ1-5; size: many; length: 13; D: NA; DNA: TGTGCCAGCAGCCTCCCAGCGCCTCAGCCCCAGCATTTT; CDR3: CASSLPAPQPQHF
V: TRBV3-1; J: TRBJ2-1; size: NA; length: 18; D: TRBD2; DNA: TGTGCCAGCAGCCAAAGCGCTAGCGGGGGACCCGACGACAATGAGCAGTTCTTC; CDR3: CASSQSASGGPDDNEQFF
V: TRBV20-1; J: TRBJ1-2; size: many; length: 14; D: NA; DNA: TGCAGTGCTAGAGGGTGGAGCAGCCTCTATGGCTACACCTTC; CDR3: CSARGWSSLYGYTF
V: TRBV20-1; J: TRBJ2-7; size: many; length: 14; D: TRBD1; DNA: TGCAGTGCTAGAGCGGCCGCAGGGGGCTACGAGCAGTACTTC; CDR3: CSARAAAGGYEQYF
V: TRBV12-3/TRBV12-4; J: TRBJ1-1; size: many; length: 16; D: TRBD1; DNA: TGTGCCAGCACCCAACTAGGGACCAGGGGGGCCACTGAAGCTTTCTTT; CDR3: CASTQLGTRGATEAFF
V: TRBV6-1; J: TRBJ2-7; size: many; length: 14; D: TRBD2; DNA: TGTGCCAGCAACTCCGGGGGGGGTTCCTACGAGCAGTACTTC; CDR3: CASNSGGGSYEQYF
V: TRBV6-5; J: TRBJ2-1; size: many; length: 15; D: TRBD2; DNA: TGTGCCAGCAGTTCGGGACTAGCGTTTTACAATGAGCAGTTCTTC; CDR3: CASSSGLAFYNEQFF
V: TRBV7-6; J: TRBJ2-7; size: many; length: 17; D: TRBD2; DNA: TGTGCCAGCAGCTTCACATACCGACTAGCAGCTCTATACGAGCAGTACTTC; CDR3: CASSFTYRLAALYEQYF
V: TRBV20-1; J: TRBJ2-5; size: many; length: 12; D: TRBD2; DNA: TGCAGTTCTAGCGGGGAGCAAGAGACCCAGTACTTC; CDR3: CSSSGEQETQYF
V: TRBV18; J: TRBJ1-5; size: many; length: 15; D: TRBD1; DNA: TGTGCCAGCTCACTGGGACAGGCGAGCAATCAGCCCCAGCATTTT; CDR3: CASSLGQASNQPQHF
V: TRBV6-2/TRBV6-3; J: TRBJ1-2; size: NA; length: 15; D: TRBD1; DNA: TGTGCCAGCAGTGAAGGACAGGGGGCTGACTATGGCTACACCTTC; CDR3: CASSEGQGADYGYTF
V: TRBV28; J: TRBJ2-1; size: many; length: 15; D: NA; DNA: TGCGCCAGCAGCTTGAGGAGGGGTGCCTACAATGAGCAGTTCTTC; CDR3: CASSLRRGAYNEQFF
V: TRBV19; J: TRBJ2-7; size: few; length: 15; D: TRBD1; DNA: TGTGCCAGTAGCTCCGGGACAGGGAGGACCTACGAGCAGTACTTC; CDR3: CASSSGTGRTYEQYF
V: TRBV2; J: TRBJ2-1; size: many; length: 13; D: NA; DNA: TGTGCCAGCAGTACCAACGTCTGGAATGAGCAGTTCTTC; CDR3: CASSTNVWNEQFF
V: TRBV6-2/TRBV6-3; J: TRBJ2-5; size: many; length: 14; D: NA; DNA: TGTGCCAGCAGTGAGTTGCCGCGCCGAGAGACCCAGTACTTC; CDR3: CASSELPRRETQYF
V: TRBV3-1; J: TRBJ1-1; size: few; length: 17; D: NA; DNA: TGTGCCAGCAGCCCATCGGGACGGAGGAGCGGGAACACTGAAGCTTTCTTT; CDR3: CASSPSGRRSGNTEAFF
V: TRBV5-1; J: TRBJ2-1; size: many; length: 14; D: NA; DNA: TGCGCCAGTGGGGACCTGGGGCCGGGAAATGAGCAGTTCTTC; CDR3: CASGDLGPGNEQFF
V: TRBV7-9; J: TRBJ1-4; size: many; length: 15; D: TRBD1; DNA: TGTGCCAGCAGCCCGGGTGGGGACAGCTATGAAAAACTGTTTTTT; CDR3: CASSPGGDSYEKLFF
V: TRBV6-5; J: TRBJ1-4; size: few; length: 17; D: NA; DNA: TGTGCCAGCAGTTATCTTGCCACAGGGACCTTAAATGAAAAACTGTTTTTT; CDR3: CASSYLATGTLNEKLFF
V: TRBV6-5; J: TRBJ1-6; size: few; length: 14; D: NA; DNA: TGTGCCAGCAGTTATGGGCGGAGCAGCGTGCCCCTCCACTTT; CDR3: CASSYGRSSVPLHF
V: TRBV5-1; J: TRBJ2-1; size: NA; length: 15; D: TRBD2; DNA: TGTGCCAGCAGCTTGTTAAGCGGGGGCCTCAATGAGCAGTTCTTC; CDR3: CASSLLSGGLNEQFF